Listed here are 11 T cell receptor beta chains from one sample, sequenced in a study of beta chain features in type 1 diabetes. Expressed TCRB transcripts were sequenced because the isolated RNA had all been reverse transcribed beforehand. Profiled with immunoSEQ multiplex PCR; TCRdb holds only in-frame clones, not every one. The sample records roughly 500,000 clones, about an eighth being singletons. Sequencing was carried out using naive CD4+ T cells from blood. The receptors come from a woman under 30 in good health.

This chain uses TRBV20-1 with TRBJ2-5; D call uncertain. The CDR3 runs 11 residues. Trimming stripped 7 bases from V and 2 bases from J, with 8 bases between. CDR1 and CDR2 from the germline V gene are DFQATT and SNEGSKA (reference sequence). The CDR3 region has the DNA TGCAGTGTATTTGTTCAAGAGACCCAGTACTTC. Residues: CSVFVQETQYF.

The chain couples TRBV5-1 to TRBJ2-1; 8 nucleotides line up with TRBD1. Germline assignment: CDR1 SGHRS and CDR2 YFSETQ. CDR3 length: 16 amino acids. Trimming took 0 bases from V and 0 from J; bases not matched to a gene: 2. Here the CDR3 reads CASSLGDRLSYNEQFF. Here the CDR3 DNA reads TGCGCCAGCAGCTTGGGGGACAGGCTCTCCTACAATGAGCAGTTCTTC.

This clone has only a few counts. J is TRBJ1-5 and V is TRBV29-1; 7 bases line up with TRBD1. This CDR3 is 13 amino acids long. CDR1 SQVTM and CDR2 ANQGSEA come from the germline V gene. V shed 4 bases and J 6 bases; nucleotides not matched to a gene: 6. CDR3: CSVGRGPSQPQHF. The DNA for the CDR3 is TGCAGCGTTGGAAGGGGGCCGAGTCAGCCCCAGCATTTT.

The chain combines TRBV29-1 with TRBJ2-7, with D possibly TRBD2 on 6 matching bases. Trimming left V 6 bases short and J 0 bases short, with 12 bases between. This CDR3 spans 13 amino acids. The V gene's germline CDR1 is SQVTM and CDR2 ANQGSEA. The CDR3 is CSVWGVSSYEQYF. The CDR3 DNA reads TGCAGCGTCTGGGGGGTGAGCTCCTACGAGCAGTACTTC.

This chain uses TRBV7-9 with TRBJ1-1; D call uncertain. Germline V CDR1 and CDR2: SEHNR, FQNEAQ (reference sequence). The CDR3 is 13 residues long. V was clipped by 5 bases and J by 10 bases, with 17 bases between them. The chain's CDR3 is CASSARSGVRAFF. The DNA of the CDR3 is TGTGCCAGCAGCGCGCGCTCAGGTGTAAGAGCTTTCTTT.

This clone was recorded a few times. The chain joins TRBV28 to TRBJ2-4, with 12 nucleotides matching TRBD2. The CDR3 has 16 amino acids. Germline CDR1 and CDR2: MDHEN and SYDVKM. Trimming removed 4 bases from V and 7 bases from J; junction bases left unmatched: 8. The CDR3: CASSSPSGGAGNIQYF. DNA of the CDR3: TGTGCCAGCAGTTCCCCTAGCGGGGGGGCTGGCAACATTCAGTACTTC.

The rearrangement uses TRBV7-9 and TRBJ2-7; either TRBD1 or TRBD2 may supply D (5 bases each). From germline, CDR1 is SEHNR and CDR2 FQNEAQ (reference sequence). V was cut by 1 base and J by 6 bases, with 13 bases left in between. The CDR3 spans 14 residues. The chain's CDR3 is CASSLGGGSAEQYF. CDR3 coding DNA: TGTGCCAGCAGCTTAGGTGGGGGATCGGCCGAGCAGTACTTC.

The chain combines TRBV7-9 with TRBJ2-1, with D possibly TRBD2 on 7 matching bases. This CDR3 is 15 amino acids long. Germline CDR1 and CDR2: SEHNR and FQNEAQ (reference sequence). Trimming stripped 2 bases from V and 7 bases from J, with 15 bases between. CDR3 residues: CASSLITGRDNEQFF. Written as DNA, the CDR3 is TGTGCCAGCAGCTTAATCACAGGGAGGGATAATGAGCAGTTCTTC.

The rearrangement uses TRBV20-1 and TRBJ2-1, with D tentatively TRBD1 (5 bases). Germline loops: CDR1 DFQATT, CDR2 SNEGSKA (reference sequence). The CDR3 contains 11 residues. Deletions cut 4 bases from V and 8 bases from J, with 9 bases between. DNA for the CDR3: TGCAGTGCTACAGGGTTCGATGAGCAGTTCTTC. It encodes CSATGFDEQFF.

The chain couples TRBV25-1 to TRBJ2-7; D is perhaps TRBD1 (6 bases). The germline V gene has CDR1 MGHDK and CDR2 SYGVNS. Trimming cost V 2 bases and J 5 bases, with 10 bases left between them. The CDR3 sequence is 13 residues long. The CDR3 region is CASSERDIDEQYV. CDR3 DNA: TGTGCCAGCAGTGAACGGGACATTGACGAGCAGTACGTC.

In its sample, this clone was seen a few times. V usage is TRBV2 and J usage is TRBJ2-3, with 9 bases matching TRBD2. After removal of 6 bases from V and 1 base from J, the junction contained 8 bases not matched to a gene. This CDR3 contains 16 residues. Germline loops: CDR1 SNHLY, CDR2 FYNNEI. CDR3 DNA: TGTGCCAGCAGCCGTGAGGTAGCGGGGGGCACAGATACGCAGTATTTT. Its protein product is CASSREVAGGTDTQYF.